Reported below is one TCR beta chain. The record originates from a study of blood T cell repertoires in COVID-19. Across the whole study: Samples came from the United States, Italy and Spain, spanning acute and convalescent COVID-19. In each case, the material was cDNA or gDNA derived from T cells, B-cell-depleted T cells, or PBMCs.

Original methodology: Estimation of nucleated cell counts relied on the amplification of reference gene primers. Clones were sequenced by immunoSEQ multiplex PCR, and TCRdb holds only the in-frame ones, with some missing. V, J and clone size are taken as reported in that table, and D and trimming were inferred from the DNA itself. The sample consists of approximately 230,000 clones, around 88% of them appearing once. The germline V and J ends were trimmed by 4 bases and 3 bases, with 11 bases remaining between them. Germline values: CDR1 SGHRS, CDR2 YFSETQ. The CDR3 sequence is 13 residues long. The clonotype originates from a man aged 80 or over with acute or convalescent COVID-19. Sample: peripheral blood. The V gene is TRBV5-1, the J gene TRBJ2-7; D remains ambiguous. CDR3 sequence (DNA): TGCGCCAGCAGCGGTTCGGGTTACTACGAGCAGTACTTC. It is translated as CASSGSGYYEQYF.